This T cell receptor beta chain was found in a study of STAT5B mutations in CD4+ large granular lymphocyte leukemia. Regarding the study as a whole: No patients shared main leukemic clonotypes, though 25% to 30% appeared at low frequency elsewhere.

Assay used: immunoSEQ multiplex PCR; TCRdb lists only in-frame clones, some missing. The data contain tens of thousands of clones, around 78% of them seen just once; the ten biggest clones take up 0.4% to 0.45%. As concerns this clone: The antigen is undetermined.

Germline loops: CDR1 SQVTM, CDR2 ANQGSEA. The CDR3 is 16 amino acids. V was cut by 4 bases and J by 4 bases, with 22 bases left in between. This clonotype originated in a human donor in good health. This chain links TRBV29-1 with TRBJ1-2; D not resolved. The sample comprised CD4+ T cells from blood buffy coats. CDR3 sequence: CSVVPLGLWEFYGYTF. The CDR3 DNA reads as TGCAGCGTTGTCCCCTTAGGCCTTTGGGAATTCTATGGCTACACCTTC.